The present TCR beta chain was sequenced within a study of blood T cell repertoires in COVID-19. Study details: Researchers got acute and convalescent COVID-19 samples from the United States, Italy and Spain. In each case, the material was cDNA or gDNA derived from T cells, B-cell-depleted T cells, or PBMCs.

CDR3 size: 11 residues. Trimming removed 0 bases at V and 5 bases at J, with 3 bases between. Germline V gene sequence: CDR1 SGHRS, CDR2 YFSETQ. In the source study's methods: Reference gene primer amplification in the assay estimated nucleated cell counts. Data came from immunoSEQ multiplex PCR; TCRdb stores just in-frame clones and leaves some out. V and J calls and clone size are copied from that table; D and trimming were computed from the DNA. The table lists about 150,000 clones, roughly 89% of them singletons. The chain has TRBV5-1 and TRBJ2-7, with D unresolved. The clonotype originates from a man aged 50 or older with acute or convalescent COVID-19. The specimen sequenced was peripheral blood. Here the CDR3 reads CASSLADEQYV. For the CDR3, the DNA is TGCGCCAGCAGCTTGGCGGACGAGCAGTACGTC.